The present T cell receptor beta chain was sequenced within a study of T cells after yellow fever vaccination. Broader study findings: Once the booster was given, most primary-vaccination clones reappeared, at approximately 97% for CD4 and over 70% for CD8.

Germline loops: CDR1 MNHEY, CDR2 SVGEGT. Trimming removed 8 bases from V and 6 bases from J, with 6 bases in between. The CDR3 runs 10 residues. About this clonotype: What it recognizes is unknown.

A single record per CDR3 protein comes from TCRdb applying MiXCR to the 5' RACE reads. Here the sample spans a few hundred thousand distinct CDR3 sequences, approximately 8% being singletons. Material: CD4+ T cells sorted from PBMCs, obtained 5 days after the yellow fever booster vaccination. The rearrangement joins TRBV6-2 or TRBV6-3 to TRBJ2-3, with D hard to call. This clonotype originated in a man aged 18 to 35 who received the YFV17D yellow fever vaccine. The CDR3 protein is CASFFDTQYF. The CDR3 DNA follows: TGTGCCAGCTTTTTCGATACGCAGTATTTT.